Sequencing of this T cell receptor (beta chain) was carried out in a study of blood T cell repertoires in COVID-19. Study-wide background: Sites in the United States, Italy and Spain provided acute and convalescent COVID-19 samples. From T cells, B-cell-depleted T cells, or PBMCs came the material, which was cDNA or gDNA.

Authors' methods: Amplified reference gene primers provided the basis for estimating nucleated cell counts. Repertoires were generated with immunoSEQ multiplex PCR, while TCRdb's copy carries only in-frame clones and drops some. V and J calls and clone size are those listed in that table; D and trimming were worked out from the DNA. The sample includes roughly 43,000 clones, around 86% of them seen just once. The germline V gene encodes CDR1 GTSNPN and CDR2 SVGIG (reference sequence). V trimming: 2 bases; J trimming: 3 bases; junction bases outside the gene matches: 2. The CDR3 sequence is 16 residues long.

Sequenced sample: peripheral blood. The V call is TRBV30, the J call TRBJ2-3; the match to TRBD2 covers 16 bases. The origin of this receptor is a human donor in a cohort sampled during active COVID-19. The CDR3 DNA sequence: TGTGCCTGGAGTCCGGGACTAGCGGGGGGGACAGATACGCAGTATTTT. This encodes CAWSPGLAGGTDTQYF.